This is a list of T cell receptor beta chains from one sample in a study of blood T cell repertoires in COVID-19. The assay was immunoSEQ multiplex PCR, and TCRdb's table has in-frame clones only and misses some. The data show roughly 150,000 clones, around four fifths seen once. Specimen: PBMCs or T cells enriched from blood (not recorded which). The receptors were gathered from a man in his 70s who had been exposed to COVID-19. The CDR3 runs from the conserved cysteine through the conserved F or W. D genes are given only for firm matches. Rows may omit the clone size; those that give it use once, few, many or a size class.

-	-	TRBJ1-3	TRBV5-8	TGTGCCAGCAGCTTGAAGGGGATCGGAAACACCATATATTTT	CASSLKGIGNTIYF
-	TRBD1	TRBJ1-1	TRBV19	TGTGCCAGTAGTATAGGAGGGGGCGGTGGGACTGAAGCTTTCTTT	CASSIGGGGGTEAFF
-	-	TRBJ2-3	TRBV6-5	TGTGCCAGCAGTTCAGGGATAGTCACAGATACGCAGTATTTT	CASSSGIVTDTQYF
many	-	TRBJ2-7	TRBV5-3	TGTGCCAGAAGCTTATACGGGAGCTCCTACGAGCAGTACTTC	CARSLYGSSYEQYF
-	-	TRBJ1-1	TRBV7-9	TGTGCCACGTCACAGGGAGGGAGGTCCGGTGAAGCTTTCTTT	CATSQGGRSGEAFF
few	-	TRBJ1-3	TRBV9	TGTGCCAGCAGCGATCTTAGGGAGGGCGATAGGAACACCATATATTTT	CASSDLREGDRNTIYF
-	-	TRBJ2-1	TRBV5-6	TGTGCCAGCAGCTTGAGCAGGGTTTTCGGCAATGAGCAGTTCTTC	CASSLSRVFGNEQFF
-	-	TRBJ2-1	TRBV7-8	TGTGCCAGCAGCGCATCACTAGCCAATGAGCAGTTCTTC	CASSASLANEQFF
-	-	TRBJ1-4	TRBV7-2	TGTGCCAGCACCCCCCAGTCGCCTAATGAAAAACTGTTTTTT	CASTPQSPNEKLFF
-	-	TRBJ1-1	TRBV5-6	TGTGCCAGCAGCCGAGGGGGGAACACTGAAGCTTTCTTT	CASSRGGNTEAFF
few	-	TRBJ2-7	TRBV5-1	TGCGCCAGCAGCTCGAGACAGGAACCCTTCTACGAGCAGTACTTC	CASSSRQEPFYEQYF
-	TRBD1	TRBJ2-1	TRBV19	TGTGCCAGTAGTATAGAGGGACAGGGGCTTTACAATGAGCAGTTCTTC	CASSIEGQGLYNEQFF
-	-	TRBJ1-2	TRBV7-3	TGTGCCAGCAGTCTAACAAGCCAGGGGAACGGCTACACCTTC	CASSLTSQGNGYTF
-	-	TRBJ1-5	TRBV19	TGTGCCAGTAGTCCTCGAGGGGGGGCGAGTAGCAATCAGCCCCAGCATTTT	CASSPRGGASSNQPQHF
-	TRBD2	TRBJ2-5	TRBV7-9	TGTGCCAGCAGTCGAGCGGGGGTGGAGACCCAGTACTTC	CASSRAGVETQYF
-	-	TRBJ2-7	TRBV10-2	TGCGCCAGCACCAAGGGGGGGGGCGCGTCCTACGAGCAGTACTTC	CASTKGGGASYEQYF
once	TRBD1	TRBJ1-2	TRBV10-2	TGCGCCAGCAGTGGAGGACAGGTGGATGGCTACACCTTC	CASSGGQVDGYTF
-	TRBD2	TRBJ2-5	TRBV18	TGTGCCAGCTCACCACCTCCTCGGACTAGCGGACCAGAGACCCAGTACTTC	CASSPPPRTSGPETQYF
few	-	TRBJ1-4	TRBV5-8	TGTGCCAGCAACACATGGGGGGACGATGAAAAACTGTTTTTT	CASNTWGDDEKLFF
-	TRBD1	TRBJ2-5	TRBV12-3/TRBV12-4	TGTGCCAGCAGACCAACAGGGGGAGAGACCCAGTACTTC	CASRPTGGETQYF
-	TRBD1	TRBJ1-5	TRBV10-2	TGCGCCAGCAGAGACAGGGCGGGTCGCAATCAGCCCCAGCATTTT	CASRDRAGRNQPQHF
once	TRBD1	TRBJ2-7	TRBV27	TGTGCCAGCAGCTCGGGACAGGGTAGAGGCGAGCAGTACTTC	CASSSGQGRGEQYF
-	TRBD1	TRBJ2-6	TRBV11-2	TGTGCCAGCAGCCCGGGGACAGCTCCCAGGTCCTCTGGGGCCAACGTCCTGACTTTC	CASSPGTAPRSSGANVLTF
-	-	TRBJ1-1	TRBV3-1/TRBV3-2	TGTGCCAGCAGCCAAGTCTCCCAGGGAACTGAAGCTTTCTTT	CASSQVSQGTEAFF
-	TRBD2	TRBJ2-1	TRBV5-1	TGCGCCAGCAGCTTGGTTGATTCTAGCGGGAGAGTGAAGCAGTTCTTC	CASSLVDSSGRVKQFF
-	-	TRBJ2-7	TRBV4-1	TGCGCCAGCAGCCAAGGCAACAACGACTTCTCCTACGAGCAGTACTTC	CASSQGNNDFSYEQYF
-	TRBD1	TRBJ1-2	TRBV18	TGTGCCAGCTCACCGTCCGGGACAGGCGGCTATGGCTACACCTTC	CASSPSGTGGYGYTF
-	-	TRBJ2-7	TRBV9	TGTGCCAGCAGCGTAGGACAGACGGCCGAGCAGTACTTC	CASSVGQTAEQYF
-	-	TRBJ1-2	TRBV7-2	TGTGCCAGCAGCTTGACAGGAGCTAACTATGGCTACACCTTC	CASSLTGANYGYTF
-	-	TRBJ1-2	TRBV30	TGTGCCTGGAGTGTCAGGTTGGGTGGCTACACCTTC	CAWSVRLGGYTF
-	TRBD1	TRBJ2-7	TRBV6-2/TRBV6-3	TGTGCCAGCAGTTCCCCCGGACAGGCCCGGGTCCACGAGCAGTACTTC	CASSSPGQARVHEQYF
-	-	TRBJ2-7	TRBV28	TGTGCCAGCATCCCTAGCGAGGGAGTAAAAAACGAGCAGTACTTC	CASIPSEGVKNEQYF
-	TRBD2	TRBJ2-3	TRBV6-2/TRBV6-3	TGTGCCAGCAGTCAGCCGCTAGCGGGAGGATCGGATACGCAGTATTTT	CASSQPLAGGSDTQYF
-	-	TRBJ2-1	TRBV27	TGTGCCAGCAGTACTCCCTCCTACAATGAGCAGTTCTTC	CASSTPSYNEQFF
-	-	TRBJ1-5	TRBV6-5	TGTGCCAGCAGTCTTAGGGTCTCTCGGGGTCAGCCCCAGCATTTT	CASSLRVSRGQPQHF
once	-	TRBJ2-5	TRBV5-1	TGCGCCAGCAGCTTGGTCCAGGGGATAAGTAACCAAGAGACCCAGTACTTC	CASSLVQGISNQETQYF
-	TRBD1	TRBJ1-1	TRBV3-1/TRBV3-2	TGTGCCAGCAGCCAAGGACAGGGGAGCACTGAAGCTTTCTTT	CASSQGQGSTEAFF
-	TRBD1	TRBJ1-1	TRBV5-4	TGTGCCAGCAGCGCACCGGGACAGGGGAATATTGAAGCTTTCTTT	CASSAPGQGNIEAFF
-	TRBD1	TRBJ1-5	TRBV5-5	TGTGCCAGCAGCTGGTCGGGACAGGCGGGTCAGCCCCAGCATTTT	CASSWSGQAGQPQHF
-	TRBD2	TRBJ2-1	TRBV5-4	TGTGCCAGCAGCCCGCGGACTAGCGCCACATACAATGAGCAGTTCTTC	CASSPRTSATYNEQFF